Below, one T cell receptor (beta chain) is given with its context. What this receptor recognizes is not known. No base quality information exists; no much larger clone differs at one position. V is pared back by 0 bases and J by 1 base, with 7 bases lying between the germline termini. The CDR3, cysteine through phenylalanine, is 14 amino acids long. Only the CDR3 part of the read is kept: 42 bases, read in frame from the first base. Looking up the germline V gene yields CDR1 SGHRS and CDR2 YFSETQ. The collaborating institutions used their own protocols to collect whole blood in K2EDTA tubes. For TCRbeta analysis, collaborators shipped samples in one of three forms: frozen whole blood, isolated PBMCs, or DNA extracted from either of those sample types. This entry comes from a study of blood T cell repertoires in COVID-19 (dated by TCRdb to 2020 to 2022). In terms of the full investigation: Samples from collaborators originated in the United States, Italy and Spain and spanned both the acute and convalescent phases of COVID-19. The prospective study material was composed of cDNA or gDNA derived from T cells, B-cell-depleted T cells, or PBMCs. Subjects who had been exposed to COVID-19, were actively infected with it, or had recovered from it provided the deeply sampled blood TCRbeta repertoires that made up the dataset. The repertoires were released in a freely available public database meant as a resource for research on the immune response to SARS-CoV-2. Samples came from the ongoing ImmuneRACE study (first 160 participants) plus 1,254 subjects from 6 global collaborators. The sample metadata nearly always contained a de-identified subject ID, COVID-19 status, age in years and sex. Where available, HLA class I and class II types were obtained from metadata supplied by the sample provider rather than from assay-based typing. The research as a whole found: The amount of clinical and demographic metadata varied by source and participant and was provided uncurated.

The immunoSEQ Assay, a bias-controlled multiplex PCR, was used to amplify TCRbeta CDR3 regions from genomic DNA. The paper's processing steps were these. The number of nucleated cells in each sample was estimated from the amplification of reference gene primers within the assay. To quantify the absolute abundance of each unique TCRbeta CDR3 rearrangement, sequence reads were collapsed and filtered. For each sample, productive Simpson clonality was calculated by taking the square root of Simpson's diversity index across productive rearrangements. TCRdb carries this immuneACCESS record with in-frame sequences only. Its versions omit some clonotypes, under half of them owing to an unresolved V gene in the studies checked, with the rest unexplained. V, J and clone size were drawn from that table, and D and trimming were deduced from the DNA. This sample lists 130,000 to 150,000 clones; 80% to 90% were detected once. The ten top clones hold more than 7% of the sample.

Sequencing input: peripheral blood. The chain was built from TRBV5-1 and TRBJ1-1; the D gene is unclear. The source of this sequence is a human donor with acute or convalescent COVID-19. The donor label of this sample is uncertain. The DNA sequence is given as TGCGCCAGCAGCTTGGGCCAGTCGAACACTGAAGCTTTCTTT. It codes for CASSLGQSNTEAFF.